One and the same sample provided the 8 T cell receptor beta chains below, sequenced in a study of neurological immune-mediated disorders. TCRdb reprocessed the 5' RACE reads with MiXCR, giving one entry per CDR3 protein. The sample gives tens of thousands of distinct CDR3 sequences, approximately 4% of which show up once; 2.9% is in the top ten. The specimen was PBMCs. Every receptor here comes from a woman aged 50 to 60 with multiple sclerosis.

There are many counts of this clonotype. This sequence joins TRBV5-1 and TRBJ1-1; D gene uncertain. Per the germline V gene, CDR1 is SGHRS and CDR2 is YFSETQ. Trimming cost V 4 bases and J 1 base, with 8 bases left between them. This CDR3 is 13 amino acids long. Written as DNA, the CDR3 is TGCGCCAGCAGCACCCAGGCGAACACTGAAGCTTTCTTT. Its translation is CASSTQANTEAFF.

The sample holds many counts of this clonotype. The CDR3 spells CASSLTGPNSPLHF. In nucleotides, the CDR3 is TGTGCCAGCAGCCTGACAGGCCCGAATTCACCCCTCCACTTT. The chain combines TRBV7-9 with TRBJ1-6; D perhaps matches TRBD1 (6 bases). CDR1 SEHNR and CDR2 FQNEAQ come from the germline V gene (reference sequence). The CDR3 runs 14 residues. V lost 5 bases and J lost 7, with 12 bases in between.

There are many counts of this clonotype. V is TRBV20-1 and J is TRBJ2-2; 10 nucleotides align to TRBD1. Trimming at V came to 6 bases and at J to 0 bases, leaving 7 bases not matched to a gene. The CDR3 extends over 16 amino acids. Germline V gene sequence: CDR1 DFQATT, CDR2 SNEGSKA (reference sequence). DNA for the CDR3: TGCAGTGCCATGGGACAGGGGACATCGAACACCGGGGAGCTGTTTTTT. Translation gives CSAMGQGTSNTGELFF.

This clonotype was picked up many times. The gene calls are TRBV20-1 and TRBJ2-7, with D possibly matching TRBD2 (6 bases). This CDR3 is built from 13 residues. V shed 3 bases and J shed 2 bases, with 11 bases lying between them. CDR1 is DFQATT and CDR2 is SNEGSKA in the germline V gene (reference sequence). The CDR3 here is CSARLGLTYEQYF. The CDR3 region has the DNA TGCAGTGCTAGGTTAGGACTAACCTACGAGCAGTACTTC.

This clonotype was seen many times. The CDR3 DNA reads TGTGCCAGCAGCTTTACCCCTCTTAGCGGGGGGGCTGATCTTCAGACCCAGTACTTC. This sequence encodes CASSFTPLSGGADLQTQYF. The J gene is TRBJ2-5, the V gene TRBV7-3; 11 bases are a match to TRBD2. This CDR3 has 19 residues. V lost 3 bases and J lost 6; bases outside the gene matches: 18. The germline gives CDR1 SGHTA, CDR2 FQGTGA. Filled out from reference TRBV7-3 and TRBJ2-5, the complete variable domain reads GAGVSQTPSNKVTEKGKYVELRCDPISGHTALYWYRQSLGQGPEFLIYFQGTGAADDSGLPNDRFFAVRPEGSVSTLKIQRTERGDSAVYLCASSFTPLSGGADLQTQYFGPGTRLLVL.

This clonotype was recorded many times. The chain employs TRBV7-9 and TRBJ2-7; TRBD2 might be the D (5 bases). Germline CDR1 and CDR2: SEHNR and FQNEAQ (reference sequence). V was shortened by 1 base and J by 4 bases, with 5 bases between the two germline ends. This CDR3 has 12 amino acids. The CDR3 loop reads CASSLGEYEQYF. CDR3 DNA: TGTGCCAGCAGCTTAGGGGAGTACGAGCAGTACTTC.

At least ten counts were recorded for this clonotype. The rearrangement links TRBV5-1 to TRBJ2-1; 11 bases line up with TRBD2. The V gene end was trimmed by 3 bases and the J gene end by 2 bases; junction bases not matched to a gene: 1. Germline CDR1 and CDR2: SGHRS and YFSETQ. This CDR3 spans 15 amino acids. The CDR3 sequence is CASSSSGGTYNEQFF. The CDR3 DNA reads TGCGCCAGCAGCTCTAGCGGGGGGACCTACAATGAGCAGTTCTTC.

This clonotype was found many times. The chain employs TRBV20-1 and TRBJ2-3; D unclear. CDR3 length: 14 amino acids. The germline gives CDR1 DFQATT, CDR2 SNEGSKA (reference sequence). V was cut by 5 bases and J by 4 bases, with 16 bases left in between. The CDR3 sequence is CSADGRGAPDTQYF. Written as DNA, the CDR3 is TGCAGTGCTGACGGGCGAGGAGCCCCAGATACGCAGTATTTT.